This TCR beta chain was identified during a study of cytomegalovirus exposure and HLA in healthy donors. Study-level information: There were 300 to 400 genotyped donors. Of these, about 86% fell in the genetic ancestry cluster associated with self-reported Caucasian donors. General observations from the study: There were 150 or so TCR beta chains listed as cytomegalovirus-associated. Owing to their indistinguishability, certain V segments, notably TRBV6-2 and TRBV6-3, were excluded. The classifier, whose performance was assessed in both the original and validation cohorts, reportedly diagnosed cytomegalovirus status with high specificity and sensitivity.

PCR primers comprised 60 Vbeta and 13 Jbeta primers. Sequencing was performed with immunoSEQ multiplex PCR; in TCRdb, only in-frame clones are kept and a portion is missing. The sample lists about 97,000 clones, approximately 85% occurring once. Germline CDR1 reads SGHRS; CDR2 reads YFSETQ. The length of the CDR3 is 17 residues. Trimming at V came to 5 bases and at J to 7 bases, leaving 19 bases not matched to a gene. Note on this clone: No antigen is known for it.

This chain links TRBV5-1 with TRBJ1-2; 8 nucleotides align to TRBD1. The material sequenced was PBMCs. The receptor was isolated from a man aged 40-49 years in good health and CMV-seropositive. The CDR3 region has the DNA TGCGCCAGCAGTTATCACGCGCAGGGGGCGACCCTTTTTGGCTACACCTTC. The encoded protein is CASSYHAQGATLFGYTF. The whole variable domain, remainder taken from reference TRBV5-1 and TRBJ1-2, is KAGVTQTPRYLIKTRGQQVTLSCSPISGHRSVSWYQQTPGQGLQFLFEYFSETQRNKGNFPGRFSGRQFSNSRSEMNVSTLELGDSALYLCASSYHAQGATLFGYTFGSGTRLTVV.